The clone carrying this T cell receptor (beta chain) has more than one count but fewer than ten. Its antigen is undetermined. This specimen comes from a study of identical twins. Findings and limits, study-wide: An excess of low generation probability was shown by twin-shared out-of-frame alpha sequences.

Germline-derived CDR1 and CDR2 are MNHNS and SASEGT. V was pared by 6 bases and J by 8 bases, with 20 bases between. This CDR3 region has 15 residues. TCRdb ran MiXCR on the 5' RACE reads and lists one entry per CDR3 protein. This table has fewer than 250,000 distinct CDR3 sequences, 6% to 8% appearing once. These data were likewise used in another study, on yellow fever vaccine responses in identical twins.

The chain has TRBV6-1 and TRBJ2-4; D is possibly TRBD2 (5 bases). The sample comprised CD8+ T cells sorted from blood. The TCR was taken from a woman between 18 and 29 years old in good health. CDR3 loop: CASSPGLLSADIQYF. Here the CDR3 DNA reads TGTGCCAGCAGCCCTGGACTCCTCTCGGCGGACATTCAGTACTTC.